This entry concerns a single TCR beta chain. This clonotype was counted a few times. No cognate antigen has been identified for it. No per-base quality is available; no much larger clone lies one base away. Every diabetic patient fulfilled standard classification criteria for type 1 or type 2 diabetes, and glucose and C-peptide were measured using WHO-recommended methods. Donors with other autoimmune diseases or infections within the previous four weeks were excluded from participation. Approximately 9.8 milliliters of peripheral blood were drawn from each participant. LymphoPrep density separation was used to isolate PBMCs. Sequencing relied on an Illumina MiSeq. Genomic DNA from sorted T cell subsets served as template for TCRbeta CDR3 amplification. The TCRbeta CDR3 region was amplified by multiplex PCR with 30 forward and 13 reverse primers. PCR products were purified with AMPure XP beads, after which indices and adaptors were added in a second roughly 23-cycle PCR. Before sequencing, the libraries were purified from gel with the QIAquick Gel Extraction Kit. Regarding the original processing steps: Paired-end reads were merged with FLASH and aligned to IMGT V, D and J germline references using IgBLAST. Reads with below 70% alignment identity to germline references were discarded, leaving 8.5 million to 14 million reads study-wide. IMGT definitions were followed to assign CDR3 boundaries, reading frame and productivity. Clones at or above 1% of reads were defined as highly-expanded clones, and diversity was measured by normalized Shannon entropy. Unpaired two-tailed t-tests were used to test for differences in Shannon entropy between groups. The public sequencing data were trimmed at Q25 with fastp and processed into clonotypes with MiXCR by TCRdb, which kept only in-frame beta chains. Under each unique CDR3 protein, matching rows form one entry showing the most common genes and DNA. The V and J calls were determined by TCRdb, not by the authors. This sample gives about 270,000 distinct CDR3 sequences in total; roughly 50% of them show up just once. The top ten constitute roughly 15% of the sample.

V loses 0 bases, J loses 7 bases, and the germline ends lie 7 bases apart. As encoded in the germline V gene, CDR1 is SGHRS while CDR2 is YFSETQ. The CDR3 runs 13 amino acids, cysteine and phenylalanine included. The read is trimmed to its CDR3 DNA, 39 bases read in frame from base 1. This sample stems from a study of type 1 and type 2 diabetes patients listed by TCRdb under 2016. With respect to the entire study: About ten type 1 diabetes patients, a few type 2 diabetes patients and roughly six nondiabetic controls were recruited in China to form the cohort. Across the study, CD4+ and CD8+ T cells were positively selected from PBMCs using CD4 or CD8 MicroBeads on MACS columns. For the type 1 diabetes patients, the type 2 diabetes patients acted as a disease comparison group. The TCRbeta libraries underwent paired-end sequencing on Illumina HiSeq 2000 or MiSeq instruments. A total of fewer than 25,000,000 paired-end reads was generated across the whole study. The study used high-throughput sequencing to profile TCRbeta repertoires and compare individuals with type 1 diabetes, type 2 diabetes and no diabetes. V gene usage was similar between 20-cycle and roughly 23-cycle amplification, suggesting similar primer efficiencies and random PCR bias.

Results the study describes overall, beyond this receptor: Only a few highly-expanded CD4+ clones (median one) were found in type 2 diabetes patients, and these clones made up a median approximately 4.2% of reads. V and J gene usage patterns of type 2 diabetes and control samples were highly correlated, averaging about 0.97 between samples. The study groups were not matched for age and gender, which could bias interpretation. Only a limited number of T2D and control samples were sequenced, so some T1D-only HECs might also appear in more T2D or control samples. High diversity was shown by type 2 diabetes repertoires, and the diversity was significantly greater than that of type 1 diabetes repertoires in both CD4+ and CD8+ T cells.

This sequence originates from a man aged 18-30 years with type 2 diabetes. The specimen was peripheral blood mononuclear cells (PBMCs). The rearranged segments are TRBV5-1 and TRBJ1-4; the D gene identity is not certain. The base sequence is TGCGCCAGCAGCTTGGCCGAGGGTGAAAAACTGTTTTTT. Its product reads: CASSLAEGEKLFF.